The rows below give T cell receptor beta chains drawn from one sample of a study of shared clonotypes between healthy human individuals. Sequenced by immunoSEQ multiplex PCR; TCRdb stores in-frame clones only, minus some. Of about 2.5 million clones in the sample, roughly 92% were seen once. The sequenced material came from naive CD4+ T cells from PBMCs. The source is a man aged 18-30 years in good health. Some clones in this sample may be carry-over from other donors' samples. Both conserved end residues are part of each CDR3. D genes are given only for firm matches. Clone size appears in some rows only: once, few, many, or a class for an expanded clone.

j_call d_call clone_size v_call cdr3_nt cdr3_aa
TRBJ1-2 TRBD1 NA TRBV6-1 TGTGCCAGCAGCGACCGACAGGGGGCAAACTATGGCTACACCTTC CASSDRQGANYGYTF
TRBJ1-1 NA NA TRBV12-2 TGTGCAAGTCGCTTAGCTCGTGTTCGGGGGAACACTGAAGCTTTCTTT CASRLARVRGNTEAFF
TRBJ1-5 NA NA TRBV28 TGTGCCAGCAGTTTTCATTACGGTGGTCAGCCCCAGCATTTT CASSFHYGGQPQHF
TRBJ1-4 TRBD1 NA TRBV28 TGTGCCAGCAATTCGGGACAGAGGAATGAAAAACTGTTTTTT CASNSGQRNEKLFF
TRBJ2-3 NA NA TRBV7-3 TGTGCCAGCAGCTTTACTAGTGCAGATACGCAGTATTTT CASSFTSADTQYF
TRBJ2-3 TRBD2 NA TRBV5-1 TGCGCCAGCAGCCCGGGGGCTAGCGGGGCCACAGATACGCAGTATTTT CASSPGASGATDTQYF
TRBJ2-1 TRBD2 NA TRBV4-1 TGCGCCAGCAGCCAAGCGGTAGGAGCGGGAGATACCCATGAGCAGTTCTTC CASSQAVGAGDTHEQFF
TRBJ2-7 TRBD1 NA TRBV7-8 TGTGCCAGCAGCTACAGGGACAGCTACGAGCAGTACTTC CASSYRDSYEQYF
TRBJ1-5 NA NA TRBV7-2 TGTGCCAGCAGCTTAGCGGAAGGCGGGCGGCAGCCCCAGCATTTT CASSLAEGGRQPQHF
TRBJ2-2 TRBD2 NA TRBV2 TGTGCCAGCAGCATGGGTAGCGGGCCCGGGGAGCTGTTTTTT CASSMGSGPGELFF
TRBJ1-2 TRBD1 NA TRBV14 TGTGCCAGCAGCCCCCGGACAGGGGATGGCTACACCTTC CASSPRTGDGYTF
TRBJ2-7 NA NA TRBV28 TGTGCCAGCAGTCGGCGGGCTAGACCCTACGAGCAGTACTTC CASSRRARPYEQYF
TRBJ1-3 TRBD1 NA TRBV18 TGTGCCAGCTCACCATCTGGACAGGGGGCTGGAAACACCATATATTTT CASSPSGQGAGNTIYF
TRBJ1-6 NA NA TRBV6-1 TGTGCCAGCAGTGAAGCGGGGGGGAGCTCCTATAATTCACCCCTCCACTTT CASSEAGGSSYNSPLHF
TRBJ1-1 NA NA TRBV6-5 TGTGCCAGCAGCAAGGGGGGTATAGGTTTCTTT CASSKGGIGFF
TRBJ1-1 NA NA TRBV4-2 TGTGCCAGCAGCTTTCCAGGCTTGAACACTGAAGCTTTCTTT CASSFPGLNTEAFF
TRBJ2-5 NA NA TRBV7-6 TGTGCCAGCAGCTTAGTGTATCGGGGTCCGGAGACCCAGTACTTC CASSLVYRGPETQYF
TRBJ1-2 NA NA TRBV25-1 TGTGCCAGCAGTCGACCCAACGGGTACCCCGGCTACACCTTC CASSRPNGYPGYTF
TRBJ2-6 NA NA TRBV4-2 TGTGCCAGCAGCCACCACAATGGACCTGGGGCCAACGTCCTGACTTTC CASSHHNGPGANVLTF
TRBJ1-2 NA once TRBV6-5 TGTGCCAGCAGGCAGGCACAGGCTGGCTACACCTTC CASRQAQAGYTF
TRBJ1-4 TRBD1 NA TRBV28 TGTGCCAGCAGTTGGGGACAGGGAATTTATGAAAAACTGTTTTTT CASSWGQGIYEKLFF
TRBJ2-5 NA once TRBV7-2 TGTGCCAGCAGCTCCCAGGGGCGCAATCAAGAGACCCAGTACTTC CASSSQGRNQETQYF
TRBJ1-5 NA once TRBV2 TGTGCCAGCAGTTTTAGTCAAAGCAATCAGCCCCAGCATTTT CASSFSQSNQPQHF
TRBJ1-4 TRBD1 NA TRBV6-1 TGTGCCAGCAGAGGACAGGGGAAGGGGGAAAAACTGTTTTTT CASRGQGKGEKLFF
TRBJ2-5 TRBD2 NA TRBV30 TGTGCCTGGAGGGCTAGCGGAGAGACCCAGTACTTC CAWRASGETQYF
TRBJ1-1 NA once TRBV7-9 TGTGCCAGCAGCGATCGACAGATCTCAGGAGCTTTCTTT CASSDRQISGAFF
TRBJ1-4 NA NA TRBV5-1 TGCGCCAGCAGCTTGGTCGGGGGGTCCGTAACTAATGAAAAACTGTTTTTT CASSLVGGSVTNEKLFF
TRBJ1-3 NA once TRBV7-2 TGTGCCAGCAGCTTAGGTCCGGGCAGCTCTGGAAACACCATATATTTT CASSLGPGSSGNTIYF
TRBJ1-1 NA NA TRBV7-9 TGTGCCAGCAGCTCCGGGCCGAACACTGAAGCTTTCTTT CASSSGPNTEAFF
TRBJ2-7 TRBD2 NA TRBV29-1 TGCAGCGTTTCAGGGCGGGAGGGCGACGAGCAGTACTTC CSVSGREGDEQYF
TRBJ2-7 NA NA TRBV6-5 TGTGCCAGCAGTCCTCCGGGGGGCCACTACTTC CASSPPGGHYF
TRBJ2-5 TRBD2 NA TRBV10-1 TGCGCCAGCCAAGCGGGAGATGGAGAGACCCAGTACTTC CASQAGDGETQYF
TRBJ1-2 NA NA TRBV18 TGTGCCAGCTCACCAGCGGGGACTTTCTATGGCTACACCTTC CASSPAGTFYGYTF
TRBJ2-6 NA NA TRBV2 TGTGCCAGCAGTGAAGCGCTGCCCTCTGGGGCCAACGTCCTGACTTTC CASSEALPSGANVLTF
TRBJ1-1 NA NA TRBV6-5 TGTGCCAGCAGTTACCCGAACACTGAAGCTTTCTTT CASSYPNTEAFF
TRBJ1-1 TRBD1 few TRBV7-9 TGTGCCAGCAGCTTAGCCTCCGGGACAGGGCCCACTGAAGCTTTCTTT CASSLASGTGPTEAFF
TRBJ2-7 TRBD1 NA TRBV5-1 TGCGCCAGCAGCATTCCCGGGACAGCTACCTACGAGCAGTACTTC CASSIPGTATYEQYF
TRBJ1-1 NA NA TRBV18 TGTGCCAGCTCACCTGGCCAGACGAACACTGAAGCTTTCTTT CASSPGQTNTEAFF
TRBJ2-1 TRBD1 NA TRBV7-6 TGTGCCAGCAGCTTGGACAGGAATGAGCAGTTCTTC CASSLDRNEQFF
TRBJ1-1 TRBD1 NA TRBV5-1 TGCGCCAGCAGCGGGGGGGACAGGCCTTCGAACACTGAAGCTTTCTTT CASSGGDRPSNTEAFF
TRBJ1-1 NA NA TRBV28 TGTGCCAGCAGCCCAAATCCCCGGCCGGTGAACACTGAAGCTTTCTTT CASSPNPRPVNTEAFF
TRBJ1-1 NA once TRBV4-1 TGCGCCAGCAGCCAAGCGTCCCCCACTGAAGCTTTCTTT CASSQASPTEAFF
TRBJ2-1 NA once TRBV27 TGTGCCAGCATAGGGGTAGGGGGAGCCCCCAATGAGCAGTTCTTC CASIGVGGAPNEQFF
TRBJ2-5 NA NA TRBV6-5 TGTGCCAGCAGTTACTCGGGGCCAGGGCGGCAAGAGACCCAGTACTTC CASSYSGPGRQETQYF
TRBJ2-5 NA NA TRBV2 TGTGCCAGCAGTGAGTCTAGCGTGCAGACCCAGTACTTC CASSESSVQTQYF
TRBJ2-2 NA NA TRBV7-9 TGTGCCAGCAGCCGCGTGAGGGGTGGCCGGGAGCTGTTTTTT CASSRVRGGRELFF
TRBJ2-7 NA NA TRBV5-4 TGTGCCAGCAGCTTGTCCTTCTCGTCTGACAGGCCGTACGAGCAGTACTTC CASSLSFSSDRPYEQYF
TRBJ1-2 NA NA TRBV6-1 TGTGCCAGCAGTGAAGACCCCGACAGGTACTATGGCTACACCTTC CASSEDPDRYYGYTF